One and the same sample provided the 30 T cell receptor beta chains below, sequenced in a study of CXCR3-negative and CXCR3-positive naive CD8 T cells. Study-wide results and limits: TRB CDR3 hydrophobicity was greater in CXCR3-positive naive cells than in CXCR3-negative naive cells.

cDNA libraries for TRB were generated by 5' RACE incorporating UMI labels. Following a re-call of the 5' RACE reads, TCRdb has one entry per CDR3 protein and lacks DNA. This sample's table has tens of thousands of distinct CDR3 sequences. Which antigens these TCRs recognize remains unknown. The sample taken for sequencing was naive CXCR3+ CD8+ T cells from blood. Noted subset: CD45RO-CCR7+CD27+CD95- naive CD8+ T cells expressing CXCR3 (TNR3+). The receptor source for this set is a human donor in good health. Some clones in this sample may be carry-over from other donors' samples.

The CDR3 spells CASSLSGMNEQFF. The genes are TRBV12-3 or TRBV12-4 and TRBJ2-1. This CDR3 has 13 residues.

This clonotype counts as medium-sized by frequency. The J gene is TRBJ2-7, the V gene TRBV28. From germline, CDR1 is MDHEN and CDR2 SYDVKM. CDR3 length: 11 amino acids. The CDR3: CASSFGYEQYF.

The chain uses TRBV13 and TRBJ2-7. The CDR3 covers 14 residues. In germline, CDR1 is PRHDT, CDR2 FYEKMQ (reference sequence). This chain's CDR3 is CASSLYRDAYEQYF.

CDR3 protein: CASSSSERANEKLFF. The chain links TRBV7-9 to TRBJ1-4. This CDR3 is built from 15 residues. Germline CDR1 SEHNR, CDR2 FQNEAQ (reference sequence).

This chain joins TRBV7-9 and TRBJ2-7; the TRBD2 assignment by TCRdb is unverifiable without DNA. This CDR3 region has 15 residues. CDR1 and CDR2 (germline): SEHNR, FQNEAQ (reference sequence). CDR3: CASSLGAGGRYEQYF.

CDR3 sequence: CASSLLQGEQPQHF. This chain uses TRBV28 with TRBJ1-5; TCRdb lists TRBD1, though no DNA is available to test this call. The CDR3 is 14 residues long. Germline V gene data show CDR1 as MDHEN and CDR2 as SYDVKM.

The genes are TRBV6-1 and TRBJ1-5. In germline, CDR1 is MNHNS, CDR2 SASEGT. CDR3 length equals 15 residues. This CDR3 is CASRDRAYSHQPQHF.

The rearrangement uses TRBV27 and TRBJ2-1. The CDR3 length is 14 residues. From germline, CDR1 is MNHEY and CDR2 SMNVEV (reference sequence). The CDR3 loop is CASSFGVTYNEQFF.

The chain has TRBV28 and TRBJ2-7; TCRdb gives TRBD1 as the D gene, but with no DNA this cannot be confirmed. The CDR3 totals 14 residues. Germline V lookup: CDR1 MDHEN, CDR2 SYDVKM. CDR3 protein: CASISVQGWYEHYF.

The chain joins TRBV4-3 to TRBJ2-1; as DNA is missing, the TRBD2 call by TCRdb cannot be tested. This CDR3 spans 16 amino acids. Per the germline V gene, CDR1 is LGHNA and CDR2 is YSLEER. CDR3 region: CASSQDPAGGFYEQFF.

The chain recombines TRBV20-1 with TRBJ1-1; as DNA is missing, the TRBD1 call by TCRdb cannot be tested. This CDR3 is 14 amino acids long. Germline CDR1 and CDR2: DFQATT and SNEGSKA (reference sequence). CDR3 sequence reads: CSASLGQLNTEAFF.

The J gene is TRBJ2-7, the V gene TRBV7-9. CDR1 SEHNR and CDR2 FQNEAQ come from the germline V gene (reference sequence). The CDR3 length is 12 residues. Here the CDR3 reads CASARGSYEQYF. The full variable domain, its missing parts supplied by reference TRBV7-9 and TRBJ2-7, is DTGVSQNPRHKITKRGQNVTFRCDPISEHNRLYWYRQTLGQGPEFLTYFQNEAQLEKSRLLSDRFSAERPKGSFSTLEIQRTEQGDSAMYLCASARGSYEQYFGPGTRLTVT.

V is TRBV12-3 or TRBV12-4 and J is TRBJ1-1; TCRdb's assignment of TRBD1 cannot be checked, as there is no DNA. This CDR3 contains 14 residues. The CDR3 is CASSRDILNTEAFF.

The chain is built from TRBV12-3 or TRBV12-4 and TRBJ1-2; the TCRdb D gene call, TRBD1, has no DNA to confirm it. This CDR3 contains 12 residues. The CDR3 region is CARVGGFYGYTF.

The chain combines TRBV20-1 with TRBJ1-2. Per the germline V gene, CDR1 is DFQATT and CDR2 is SNEGSKA (reference sequence). The CDR3 runs to 12 residues. CDR3 region: CSARALDFGYTF.

The chain employs TRBV12-3 or TRBV12-4 and TRBJ1-5. The CDR3 contains 15 residues. This CDR3 reads CASSLDSYSNQPQHF.

This chain links TRBV4-3 with TRBJ2-1; TCRdb returns TRBD2, unconfirmable since there is no DNA. Germline V gives CDR1 LGHNA, CDR2 YSLEER. The CDR3 is made up of 15 amino acids. The CDR3 sequence is CASSQGLSLAGEQFF.

The chain has TRBV28 and TRBJ2-3; TCRdb calls TRBD2, which cannot be checked without DNA. The CDR3 runs to 15 residues. Germline V gene data show CDR1 as MDHEN and CDR2 as SYDVKM. This chain's CDR3 is CAILSGRALGDTQYF.

The chain carries TRBV4-2 and TRBJ2-2; the D call of TRBD1 rests on TCRdb alone, since no DNA is present to check it. The V gene's germline CDR1 is LGHNA and CDR2 YNFKEQ. The CDR3 covers 16 residues. CDR3 sequence reads: CASSQEPLLNTGELFF.

The chain uses TRBV5-1 and TRBJ2-1. The CDR3 totals 12 residues. Per germline, CDR1 SGHRS and CDR2 YFSETQ. CDR3: CASRGDESEQFF.

The genes are TRBV7-9 and TRBJ1-6; TCRdb's D call, TRBD1, is unchecked because there is no DNA. In germline, CDR1 is SEHNR, CDR2 FQNEAQ (reference sequence). CDR3 length: 16 residues. CDR3 loop: CASSSRDESYNSPLHF.

This chain connects TRBV11-2 to TRBJ2-1; TCRdb's D call of TRBD1 is untestable without DNA. In germline, CDR1 is SGHAT, CDR2 FQNNGV. The CDR3 sequence is 15 residues long. The CDR3 reads CASSYRTEGRNEQFF.

The chain is built from TRBV11-1 and TRBJ2-1; as DNA is missing, the TRBD1 call by TCRdb cannot be tested. The CDR3 contains 16 residues. In germline, CDR1 is SGHAT, CDR2 FQDESV (reference sequence). CDR3 region: CASSFPVGTGPHEQFF. The whole variable domain, remainder taken from reference TRBV11-1 and TRBJ2-1, is EAEVAQSPRYKITEKSQAVAFWCDPISGHATLYWYRQILGQGPELLVQFQDESVVDDSQLPKDRFSAERLKGVDSTLKIQPAELGDSAMYLCASSFPVGTGPHEQFFGPGTRLTVL.

This sequence joins TRBV7-2 and TRBJ2-2; checking the TCRdb D call of TRBD2 is not possible without DNA. This CDR3 region has 15 residues. Germline values: CDR1 SGHTA, CDR2 FQGNSA. The CDR3 loop reads CASSFPGLNTGELFF.

The rearrangement uses TRBV6-5 and TRBJ2-2; without DNA, the TCRdb call of TRBD1 cannot be checked. Germline assignment: CDR1 MNHEY and CDR2 SVGAGI. CDR3 length: 15 amino acids. CDR3 in amino acids: CASSDSGERTGELFF.

The V call is TRBV27, the J call TRBJ1-2. The CDR3 consists of 14 residues. Germline V CDR1 and CDR2: MNHEY, SMNVEV (reference sequence). This chain's CDR3 is CASSLSQGGNGYTF.

V and J are TRBV12-3 or TRBV12-4 and TRBJ2-1; TCRdb's D call of TRBD1 is untestable without DNA. The CDR3 covers 11 residues. CDR3 amino acids: CASRQGSEQFF.

The V gene is TRBV2, the J gene TRBJ2-7. Germline V CDR1 and CDR2: SNHLY, FYNNEI. This CDR3 has 13 residues. The CDR3 loop reads CASSDRESYEQYF.

The V call is TRBV28, the J call TRBJ1-1; without DNA, the TCRdb call of TRBD1 cannot be checked. Germline V lookup: CDR1 MDHEN, CDR2 SYDVKM. The CDR3 runs 18 residues. CDR3 loop: CASLSGPRTGGMNTEAFF.

The chain has TRBV7-2 and TRBJ1-5; no DNA is available, so the TRBD1 call from TCRdb remains unchecked. The CDR3 spans 13 residues. Germline-derived CDR1 and CDR2 are SGHTA and FQGNSA. CDR3 residues: CASTIGVNQPQHF.